This T cell receptor beta chain was observed in a study of T cell responses to AZD1222 COVID-19 vaccine. Study as a whole: Timing groups of about 4 and about 12 weeks for second doses were pooled.

Germline V gene lookup returns CDR1 SGHTA and CDR2 FQGTGA. There are 12 residues in the CDR3. The V and J ends lost 5 bases and 6 bases, in that order; junction bases with no gene match: 2. Findings and caveats of the study: Mapped onto spike, vaccine-associated CD4 TCRs spanned it and were dominant at 160-218 and 743-854. Only six or seven AZD1222 recipients tested seropositive at baseline. Donors skewed white British and female; clonal diversity was possibly underestimated.

As regards this clone: The antigen remains unidentified.

Only in-frame clones appear in the TCRdb table, and some are missing; sequencing was by immunoSEQ multiplex PCR. The sample records 100,000 to 150,000 clones, 92% being singletons. The specimen was peripheral blood, collected on day 0 of AZD1222 vaccination. This clonotype originated in an adult in good health. The gene calls are TRBV7-3 and TRBJ2-3, with TRBD2 identical over 7 bases. CDR3 protein: CASSRRGDTQYF. The CDR3 nucleotides read TGTGCCAGCAGCCGGCGGGGGGATACGCAGTATTTT.